This paragraph reports one T cell receptor beta chain. Germline lookup yields CDR1 SGHTA and CDR2 FQGTGA. V gave up 2 bases and J gave up 6 bases, with 10 bases separating them. The CDR3 is made up of 13 amino acids. The data are from a study of cytotoxic CD8 clonotypes in ibrutinib-treated CLL. Profiled with immunoSEQ multiplex PCR; TCRdb holds only in-frame clones, not every one. The sample consists of approximately 23,000 clones, approximately 72% of them appearing once. The chain employs TRBV7-3 and TRBJ1-1; unclear D gene. The sequenced sample was PBMCs, obtained before ibrutinib treatment. The sequence came from a human donor with chronic lymphocytic leukemia. CDR3 in DNA: TGTGCCAGCAGCTTAGCTCGGGAAGCTGAAGCTTTCTTT. It translates to CASSLAREAEAFF.